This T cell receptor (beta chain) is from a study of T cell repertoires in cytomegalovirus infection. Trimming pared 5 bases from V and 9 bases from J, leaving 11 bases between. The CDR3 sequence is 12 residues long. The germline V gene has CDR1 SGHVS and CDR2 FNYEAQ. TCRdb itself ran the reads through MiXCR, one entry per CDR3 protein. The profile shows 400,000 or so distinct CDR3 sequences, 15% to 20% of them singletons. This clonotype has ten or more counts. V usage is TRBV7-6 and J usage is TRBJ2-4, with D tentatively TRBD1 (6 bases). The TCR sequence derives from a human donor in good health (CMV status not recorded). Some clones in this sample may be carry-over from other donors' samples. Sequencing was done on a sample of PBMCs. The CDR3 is CASSADSFIQYF. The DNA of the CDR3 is TGTGCCAGCAGCGCGGACAGTTTCATTCAGTACTTC.